This T cell receptor beta chain was documented in a study of vaccination and CD4 T cells after COVID-19. Background on the study: By nasal swab PCR, the convalescent patients were SARS-CoV-2 positive, with 10 or so mild cases and one severe. Once diagnosed, patients had post-COVID samples drawn a median approximately 93 days later (range 35 to 161).

This clonotype appeared a few times. Its antigen is not identified. Treatment given: approximately nine-day PBMC culture with coronavirus spike peptide pools or control peptides (ViraFEST assay). The PCR-positive dates, March through December 2020, came before the US Alpha, Beta and Delta variants. The culture of around 2 million PBMCs per well included roughly 10 IU/ml IL-2 and around 10 ug/ml peptide pools. Germline V gives CDR1 MNHNS, CDR2 SASEGT. This CDR3 region has 16 residues. V was pared by 1 base and J by 5 bases, with 15 bases between. The Oncomine TCR Beta short-read assay sequenced DNA from cultured CD4+ T cells. Via MiXCR, TCRdb re-called the PCR reads, giving one row per CDR3 protein. The sample has 13,000 to 15,000 distinct CDR3 sequences; around a quarter are singletons.

This chain links TRBV6-1 with TRBJ1-5, with D possibly matching TRBD1 (6 bases). Sequenced material: CD4+ T cells from blood, cultured in vitro. The TCR sequence derives from a human donor who had recovered from COVID-19. CDR3 in DNA: TGTGCCAGCAGTGAAGTAGGCAGGGGAGGGCATCAGCCCCAGCATTTT. Encoded protein: CASSEVGRGGHQPQHF.